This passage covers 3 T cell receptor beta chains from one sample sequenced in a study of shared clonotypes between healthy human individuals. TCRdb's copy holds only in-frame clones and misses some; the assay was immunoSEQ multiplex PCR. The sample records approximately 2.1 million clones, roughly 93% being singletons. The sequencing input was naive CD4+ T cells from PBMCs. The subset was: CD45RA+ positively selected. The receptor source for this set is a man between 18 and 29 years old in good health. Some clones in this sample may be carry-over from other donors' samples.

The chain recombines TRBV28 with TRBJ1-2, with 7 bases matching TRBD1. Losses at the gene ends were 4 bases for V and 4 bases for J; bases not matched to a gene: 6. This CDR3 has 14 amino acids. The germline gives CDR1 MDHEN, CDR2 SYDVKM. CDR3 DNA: TGTGCCAGCAGTTCCACCGGGACAGTCTATGGCTACACCTTC. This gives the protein CASSSTGTVYGYTF.

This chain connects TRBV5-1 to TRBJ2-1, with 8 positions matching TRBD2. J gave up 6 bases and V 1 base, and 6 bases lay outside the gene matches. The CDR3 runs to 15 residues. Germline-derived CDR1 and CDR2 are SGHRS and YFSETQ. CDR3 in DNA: TGCGCCAGCAGCTTGTTCCTAGCGGGTCCCAATGAGCAGTTCTTC. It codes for CASSLFLAGPNEQFF.

The CDR3 DNA reads TGTGCCAGCAGCTTAACTAGCGCTTTTAACGAGCAGTACTTC. It specifies CASSLTSAFNEQYF. This sequence joins TRBV5-4 and TRBJ2-7, with 7 bases fitting TRBD2. The V and J ends lost 2 bases and 5 bases, in that order; junction bases with no gene match: 7. This CDR3 comprises 14 residues. CDR1 is SGHNT and CDR2 is YYREEE in the germline V gene (reference sequence).